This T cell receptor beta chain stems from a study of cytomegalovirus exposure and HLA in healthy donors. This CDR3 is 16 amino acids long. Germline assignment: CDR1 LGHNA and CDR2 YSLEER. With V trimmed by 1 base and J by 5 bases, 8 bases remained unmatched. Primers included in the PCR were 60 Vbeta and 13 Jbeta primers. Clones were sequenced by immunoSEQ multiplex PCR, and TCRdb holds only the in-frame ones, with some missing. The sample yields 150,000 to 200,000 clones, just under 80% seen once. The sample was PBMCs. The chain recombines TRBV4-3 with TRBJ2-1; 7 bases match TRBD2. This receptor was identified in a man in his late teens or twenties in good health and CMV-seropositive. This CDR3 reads CASSQAAGTTNNEQFF. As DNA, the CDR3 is TGCGCCAGCAGCCAAGCAGCCGGGACTACGAACAATGAGCAGTTCTTC.